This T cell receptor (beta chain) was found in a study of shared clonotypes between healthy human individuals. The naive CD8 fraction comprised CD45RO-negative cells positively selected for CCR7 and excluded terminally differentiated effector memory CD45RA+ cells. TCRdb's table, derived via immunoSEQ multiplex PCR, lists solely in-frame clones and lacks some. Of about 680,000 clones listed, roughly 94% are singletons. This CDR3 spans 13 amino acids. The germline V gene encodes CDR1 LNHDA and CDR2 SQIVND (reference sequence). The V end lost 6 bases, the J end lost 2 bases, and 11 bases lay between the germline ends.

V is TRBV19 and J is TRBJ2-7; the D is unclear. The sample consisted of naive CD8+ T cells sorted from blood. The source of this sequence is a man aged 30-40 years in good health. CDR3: CASSDGTPYEQYF. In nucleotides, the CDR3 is TGTGCCAGTAGCGATGGTACCCCCTACGAGCAGTACTTC.